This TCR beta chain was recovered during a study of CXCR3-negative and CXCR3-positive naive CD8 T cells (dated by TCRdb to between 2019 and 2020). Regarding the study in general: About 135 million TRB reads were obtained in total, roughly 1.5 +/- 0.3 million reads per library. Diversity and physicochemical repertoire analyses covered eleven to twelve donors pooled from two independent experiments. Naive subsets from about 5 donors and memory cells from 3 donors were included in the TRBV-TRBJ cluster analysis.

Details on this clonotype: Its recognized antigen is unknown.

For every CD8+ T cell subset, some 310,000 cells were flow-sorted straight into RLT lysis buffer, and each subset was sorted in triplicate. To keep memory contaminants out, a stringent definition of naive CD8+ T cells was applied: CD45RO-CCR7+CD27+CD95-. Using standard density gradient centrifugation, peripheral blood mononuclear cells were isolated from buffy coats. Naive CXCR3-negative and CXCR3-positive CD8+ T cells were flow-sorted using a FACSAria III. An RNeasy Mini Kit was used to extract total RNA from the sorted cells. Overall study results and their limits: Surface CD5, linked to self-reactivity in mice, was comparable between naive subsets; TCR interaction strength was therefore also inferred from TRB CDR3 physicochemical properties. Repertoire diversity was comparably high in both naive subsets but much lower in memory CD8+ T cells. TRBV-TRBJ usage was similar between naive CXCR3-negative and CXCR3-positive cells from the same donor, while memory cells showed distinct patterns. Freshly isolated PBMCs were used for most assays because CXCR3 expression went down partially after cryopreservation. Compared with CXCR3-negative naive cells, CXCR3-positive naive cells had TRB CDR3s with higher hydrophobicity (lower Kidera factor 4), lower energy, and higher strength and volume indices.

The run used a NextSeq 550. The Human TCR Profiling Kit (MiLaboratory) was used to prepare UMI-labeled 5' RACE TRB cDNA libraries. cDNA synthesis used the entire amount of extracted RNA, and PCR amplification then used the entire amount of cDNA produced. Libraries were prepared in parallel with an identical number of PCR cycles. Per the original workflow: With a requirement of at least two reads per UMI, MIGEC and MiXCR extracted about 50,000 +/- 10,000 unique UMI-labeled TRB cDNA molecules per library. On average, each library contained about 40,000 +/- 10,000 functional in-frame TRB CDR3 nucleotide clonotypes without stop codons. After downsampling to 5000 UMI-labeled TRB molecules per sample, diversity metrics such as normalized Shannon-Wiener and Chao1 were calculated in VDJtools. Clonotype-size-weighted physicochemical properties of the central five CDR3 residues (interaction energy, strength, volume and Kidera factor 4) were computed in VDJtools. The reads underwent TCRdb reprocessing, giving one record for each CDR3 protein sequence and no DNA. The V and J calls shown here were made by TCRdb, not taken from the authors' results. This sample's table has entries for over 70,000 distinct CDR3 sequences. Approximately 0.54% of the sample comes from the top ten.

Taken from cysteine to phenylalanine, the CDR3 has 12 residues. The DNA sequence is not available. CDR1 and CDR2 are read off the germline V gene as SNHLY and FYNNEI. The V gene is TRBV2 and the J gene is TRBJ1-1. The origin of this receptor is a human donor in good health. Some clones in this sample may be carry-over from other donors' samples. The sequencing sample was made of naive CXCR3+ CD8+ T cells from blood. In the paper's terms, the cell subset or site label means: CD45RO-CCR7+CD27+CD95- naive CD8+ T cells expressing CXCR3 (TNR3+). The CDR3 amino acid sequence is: CANRPGNTEAFF.